These T cell receptor beta chains were read from a single sample in a study of post-analysis software for immune sequencing data. TCRdb processed the PCR reads anew with MiXCR; each CDR3 protein has one entry. The sample has 750,000 to 900,000 distinct CDR3 sequences, 40% to 55% seen once. Sequencing was done on a sample of blood. These receptors originate from a girl aged 5 to 17 with multiple sclerosis. CDR3s include the opening cysteine and the closing phenylalanine or tryptophan. Each record gives: J gene, clone size, D gene, V gene, CDR3 protein, CDR3 DNA. The D gene is left open where the match is weak. Rows give clone size only sometimes, using once, few, many, or a class for an expanded clone.

J gene: TRBJ2-2; clone size: .; D gene: TRBD1; V gene: TRBV11-3; CDR3 protein: CASSTTGGAVNTGELFF; CDR3 DNA: TGTGCCAGCAGTACGACAGGGGGAGCGGTGAACACCGGGGAGCTGTTTTTT
J gene: TRBJ1-1; clone size: .; D gene: .; V gene: TRBV28; CDR3 protein: CASSSIGPTNTEAFF; CDR3 DNA: TGCGCCAGCAGTTCCATCGGACCGACGAACACTGAAGCTTTCTTT
J gene: TRBJ2-1; clone size: .; D gene: .; V gene: TRBV3-1; CDR3 protein: CASSHGRYNEQFF; CDR3 DNA: TGTGCCAGCAGCCACGGTCGCTACAATGAGCAGTTCTTC
J gene: TRBJ2-3; clone size: once; D gene: TRBD2; V gene: TRBV2; CDR3 protein: CATQAAGGPISADTQYF; CDR3 DNA: TGTGCCACCCAGGCGGCGGGAGGCCCAATTAGCGCAGATACGCAGTATTTT
J gene: TRBJ2-1; clone size: few; D gene: .; V gene: TRBV29-1; CDR3 protein: CSGRQEQRDHEQFF; CDR3 DNA: TGCAGCGGCCGGCAAGAGCAGCGAGACCATGAGCAGTTCTTC
J gene: TRBJ2-5; clone size: .; D gene: TRBD1; V gene: TRBV29-1; CDR3 protein: CSGTTGMETQYF; CDR3 DNA: TGCAGCGGGACGACAGGGATGGAGACCCAGTACTTC
J gene: TRBJ2-5; clone size: few; D gene: .; V gene: TRBV5-8; CDR3 protein: CASSQRKTRQETQYF; CDR3 DNA: TGTGCCAGCAGCCAACGGAAGACCCGCCAAGAGACCCAGTACTTC
J gene: TRBJ2-5; clone size: once; D gene: TRBD2; V gene: TRBV14; CDR3 protein: CASSQLTGTKKETQYF; CDR3 DNA: TGTGCCAGCAGCCAACTAACCGGGACTAAAAAGGAGACCCAGTACTTC
J gene: TRBJ2-7; clone size: few; D gene: TRBD2; V gene: TRBV13; CDR3 protein: CASSPRTSGSRNEQYF; CDR3 DNA: TGTGCCAGCAGCCCCCGGACTAGCGGGAGCAGGAACGAGCAGTACTTC
J gene: TRBJ2-7; clone size: .; D gene: TRBD2; V gene: TRBV15; CDR3 protein: CATSTDRDYYEQYF; CDR3 DNA: TGTGCCACCAGCACTGACCGGGACTATTACGAGCAGTACTTC
J gene: TRBJ2-1; clone size: .; D gene: .; V gene: TRBV3-1; CDR3 protein: CASSPTSDRLFYNEQFF; CDR3 DNA: TGTGCCAGCAGCCCCACCTCCGACAGGTTGTTCTACAATGAGCAGTTCTTC
J gene: TRBJ2-5; clone size: .; D gene: .; V gene: TRBV12-3/TRBV12-4; CDR3 protein: CASSFDWKETQYF; CDR3 DNA: TGTGCCAGCAGCTTCGACTGGAAAGAGACCCAGTACTTC
J gene: TRBJ2-1; clone size: few; D gene: TRBD1; V gene: TRBV2; CDR3 protein: CASSTDRGLYNEQFF; CDR3 DNA: TGTGCCAGCAGTACCGACAGGGGCCTCTACAATGAGCAGTTCTTC
J gene: TRBJ2-2; clone size: once; D gene: .; V gene: TRBV4-3; CDR3 protein: CASSQSGGVPGELFF; CDR3 DNA: TGCGCCAGCAGCCAGTCAGGCGGGGTTCCCGGGGAGCTGTTTTTT
J gene: TRBJ1-2; clone size: .; D gene: .; V gene: TRBV7-9; CDR3 protein: CASSEKGGSGYGYTF; CDR3 DNA: TGTGCCAGCAGCGAAAAAGGGGGGTCAGGCTATGGCTACACCTTC
J gene: TRBJ2-7; clone size: .; D gene: TRBD2; V gene: TRBV6-6; CDR3 protein: CASKHRETSGNEQYF; CDR3 DNA: TGTGCCAGCAAACATCGAGAGACTAGCGGGAACGAGCAGTACTTC
J gene: TRBJ1-2; clone size: .; D gene: .; V gene: TRBV6-1; CDR3 protein: CASGATGRISDGYTF; CDR3 DNA: TGTGCCAGCGGGGCGACAGGCCGGATCTCGGATGGCTACACCTTC
J gene: TRBJ2-1; clone size: .; D gene: .; V gene: TRBV10-2; CDR3 protein: CASSQLDEQFF; CDR3 DNA: TGCGCCAGCAGCCAATTGGACGAGCAGTTCTTC
J gene: TRBJ2-1; clone size: few; D gene: .; V gene: TRBV5-1; CDR3 protein: CASSLAQAGDGQFF; CDR3 DNA: TGCGCCAGCAGCTTGGCTCAGGCTGGAGATGGGCAGTTCTTC
J gene: TRBJ2-6; clone size: .; D gene: .; V gene: TRBV6-5; CDR3 protein: CASSRSGLSGANVLTF; CDR3 DNA: TGTGCCAGCAGTCGATCAGGGCTCTCTGGGGCCAACGTCCTGACTTTC
J gene: TRBJ1-2; clone size: .; D gene: .; V gene: TRBV6-5; CDR3 protein: CASSNGPGVDGYTF; CDR3 DNA: TGTGCCAGCAGCAACGGGCCGGGGGTGGATGGCTACACCTTC
J gene: TRBJ2-1; clone size: once; D gene: .; V gene: TRBV7-8; CDR3 protein: CASNLEVGRRDNEQFF; CDR3 DNA: TGTGCCAGCAACTTAGAGGTTGGGCGACGGGACAATGAGCAGTTCTTC
J gene: TRBJ2-3; clone size: .; D gene: TRBD2; V gene: TRBV7-9; CDR3 protein: CASSRPAGADTQYF; CDR3 DNA: TGTGCCAGCAGCCGACCTGCGGGGGCAGATACGCAGTATTTT
J gene: TRBJ2-1; clone size: few; D gene: TRBD2; V gene: TRBV20-1; CDR3 protein: CSAGSLSGRRSNEQFF; CDR3 DNA: TGCAGTGCTGGAAGCCTTAGCGGGAGGAGGTCCAATGAGCAGTTCTTC
J gene: TRBJ1-5; clone size: .; D gene: TRBD1; V gene: TRBV14; CDR3 protein: CASTHTGTGVLCQPQHF; CDR3 DNA: TGTGCCAGCACCCACACCGGGACAGGGGTTTTGTGTCAGCCCCAGCATTTT
J gene: TRBJ1-2; clone size: .; D gene: .; V gene: TRBV7-4; CDR3 protein: CASSVSGTLYGYTF; CDR3 DNA: TGTGCCAGCAGCGTCTCTGGGACTCTTTATGGCTACACCTTC
J gene: TRBJ2-1; clone size: .; D gene: .; V gene: TRBV7-2; CDR3 protein: CASSLRVALAYNEQFF; CDR3 DNA: TGTGCCAGCAGCTTGCGTGTTGCGCTAGCCTACAATGAGCAGTTCTTC
J gene: TRBJ1-6; clone size: .; D gene: .; V gene: TRBV20-1; CDR3 protein: CSATRAGTNNSPLHF; CDR3 DNA: TGCAGTGCTACCCGGGCGGGCACCAATAATTCACCCCTCCACTTT
J gene: TRBJ2-1; clone size: .; D gene: TRBD2; V gene: TRBV10-3; CDR3 protein: CAISMTSDEQFF; CDR3 DNA: TGTGCCATCAGCATGACTAGCGATGAGCAGTTCTTC
J gene: TRBJ1-6; clone size: .; D gene: .; V gene: TRBV4-1; CDR3 protein: CANSQDPTAGDSPLHF; CDR3 DNA: TGCGCCAACAGCCAAGACCCGACCGCGGGTGATTCACCCCTCCACTTT
J gene: TRBJ2-3; clone size: .; D gene: .; V gene: TRBV6-1; CDR3 protein: CASSEPGADTQYF; CDR3 DNA: TGTGCCAGCAGTGAGCCGGGGGCAGATACGCAGTATTTT
J gene: TRBJ2-7; clone size: .; D gene: TRBD2; V gene: TRBV7-2; CDR3 protein: CASSSRSGISFEQYF; CDR3 DNA: TGTGCCAGCAGCTCAAGAAGCGGGATTAGTTTCGAGCAGTACTTC
J gene: TRBJ2-1; clone size: .; D gene: .; V gene: TRBV12-3/TRBV12-4; CDR3 protein: CASTTAGEQFF; CDR3 DNA: TGTGCCAGCACCACTGCGGGTGAGCAGTTCTTC
J gene: TRBJ1-5; clone size: few; D gene: TRBD1; V gene: TRBV12-3/TRBV12-4; CDR3 protein: CASSLFQGQTLYSNQPQHF; CDR3 DNA: TGTGCCAGCAGTTTGTTCCAGGGACAGACACTATATAGCAATCAGCCCCAGCATTTT
J gene: TRBJ2-7; clone size: few; D gene: TRBD1; V gene: TRBV15; CDR3 protein: CATSRDLAGGTIDSYEQYF; CDR3 DNA: TGTGCCACCAGCAGAGATCTGGCAGGGGGCACTATCGACTCCTACGAGCAGTACTTC